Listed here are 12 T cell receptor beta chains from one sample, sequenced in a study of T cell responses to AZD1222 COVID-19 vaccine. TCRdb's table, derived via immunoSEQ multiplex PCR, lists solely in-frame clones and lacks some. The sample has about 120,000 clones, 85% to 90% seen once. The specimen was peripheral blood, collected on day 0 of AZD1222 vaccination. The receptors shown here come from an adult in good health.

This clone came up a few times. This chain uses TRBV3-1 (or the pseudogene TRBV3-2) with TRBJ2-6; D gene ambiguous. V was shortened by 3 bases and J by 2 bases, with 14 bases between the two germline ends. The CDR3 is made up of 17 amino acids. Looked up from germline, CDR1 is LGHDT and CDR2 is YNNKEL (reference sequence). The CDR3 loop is CASSHGRVSAGANVLTF. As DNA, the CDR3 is TGTGCCAGCAGCCATGGAAGGGTGAGCGCTGGGGCCAACGTCCTGACTTTC.

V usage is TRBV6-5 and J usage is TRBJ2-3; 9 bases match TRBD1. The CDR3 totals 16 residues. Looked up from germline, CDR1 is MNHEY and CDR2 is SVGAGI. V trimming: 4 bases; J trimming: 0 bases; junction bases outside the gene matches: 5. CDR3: CASSWDRETSTDTQYF. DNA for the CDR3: TGTGCCAGCAGTTGGGACAGGGAGACTAGCACAGATACGCAGTATTTT.

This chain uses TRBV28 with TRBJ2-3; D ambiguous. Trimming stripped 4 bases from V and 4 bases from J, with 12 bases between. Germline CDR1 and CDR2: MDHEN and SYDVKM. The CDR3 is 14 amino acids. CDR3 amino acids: CASSSSSGPDTQYF. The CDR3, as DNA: TGTGCCAGCAGTTCCTCTTCGGGTCCAGATACGCAGTATTTT.

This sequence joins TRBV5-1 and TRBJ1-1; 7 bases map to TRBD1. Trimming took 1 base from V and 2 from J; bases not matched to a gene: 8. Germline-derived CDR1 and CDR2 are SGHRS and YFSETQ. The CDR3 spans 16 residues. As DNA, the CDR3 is TGCGCCAGCAGCTTGTCCGGGGGGGACAGAAACACTGAAGCTTTCTTT. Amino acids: CASSLSGGDRNTEAFF.

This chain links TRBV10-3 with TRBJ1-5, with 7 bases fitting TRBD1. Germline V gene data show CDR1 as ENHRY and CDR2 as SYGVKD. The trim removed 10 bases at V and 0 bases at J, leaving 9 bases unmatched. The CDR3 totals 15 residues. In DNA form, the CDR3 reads TGTGCCACCCGGGACAGTGGTTTTAGCAATCAGCCCCAGCATTTT. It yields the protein CATRDSGFSNQPQHF.

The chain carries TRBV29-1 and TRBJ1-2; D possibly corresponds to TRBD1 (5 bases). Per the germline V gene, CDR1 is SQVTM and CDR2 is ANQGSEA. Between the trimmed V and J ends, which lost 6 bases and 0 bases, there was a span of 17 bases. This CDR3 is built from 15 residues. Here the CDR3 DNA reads TGCAGCGTGGGCACAGGACGGGGCCCTAACTATGGCTACACCTTC. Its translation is CSVGTGRGPNYGYTF. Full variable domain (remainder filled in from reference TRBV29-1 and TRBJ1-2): SAVISQKPSRDICQRGTSLTIQCQVDSQVTMMFWYRQQPGQSLTLIATANQGSEATYESGFVIDKFPISRPNLTFSTLTVSNMSPEDSSIYLCSVGTGRGPNYGYTFGSGTRLTVV.

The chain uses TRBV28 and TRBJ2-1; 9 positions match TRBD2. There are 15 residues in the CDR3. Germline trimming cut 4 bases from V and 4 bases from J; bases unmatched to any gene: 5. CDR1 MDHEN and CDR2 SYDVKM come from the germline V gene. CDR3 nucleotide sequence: TGTGCCAGCAGTTCGACTAGCGGACCGTACAATGAGCAGTTCTTC. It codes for CASSSTSGPYNEQFF.

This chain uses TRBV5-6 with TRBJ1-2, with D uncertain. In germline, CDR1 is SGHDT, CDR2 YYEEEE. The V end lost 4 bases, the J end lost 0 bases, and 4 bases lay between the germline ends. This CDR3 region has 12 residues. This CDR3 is CASSLTNYGYTF. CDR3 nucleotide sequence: TGTGCCAGCAGCCTCACTAACTATGGCTACACCTTC.

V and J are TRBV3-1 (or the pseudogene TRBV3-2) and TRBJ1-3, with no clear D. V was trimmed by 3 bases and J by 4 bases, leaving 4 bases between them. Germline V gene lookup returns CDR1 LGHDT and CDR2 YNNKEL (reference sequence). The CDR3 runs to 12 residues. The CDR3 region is CASSHSGNTIYF. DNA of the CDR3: TGTGCCAGCAGCCACTCCGGAAACACCATATATTTT.

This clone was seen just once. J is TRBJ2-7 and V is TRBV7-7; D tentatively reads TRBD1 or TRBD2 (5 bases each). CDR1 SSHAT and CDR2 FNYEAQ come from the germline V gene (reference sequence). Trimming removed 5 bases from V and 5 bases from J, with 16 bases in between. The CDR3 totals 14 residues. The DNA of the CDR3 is TGTGCCAGCAGCACGGGACCACAAGGGAACGAGCAGTACTTC. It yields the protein CASSTGPQGNEQYF.

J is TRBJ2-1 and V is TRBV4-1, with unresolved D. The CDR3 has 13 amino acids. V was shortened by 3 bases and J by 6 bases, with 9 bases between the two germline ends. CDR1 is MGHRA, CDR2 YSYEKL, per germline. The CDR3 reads CASSQAGLNEQFF. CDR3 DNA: TGCGCCAGCAGCCAGGCTGGGCTCAATGAGCAGTTCTTC.

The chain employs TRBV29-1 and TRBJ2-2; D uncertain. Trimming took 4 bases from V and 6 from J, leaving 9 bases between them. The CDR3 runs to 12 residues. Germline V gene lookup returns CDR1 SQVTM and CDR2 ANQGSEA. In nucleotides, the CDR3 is TGCAGCGTTGTAAGTACTTCCGGGGAGCTGTTTTTT. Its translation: CSVVSTSGELFF.